The next 22 T cell receptor beta chains were all read from a single sample in a study of OX40 agonist ivuxolimab in advanced cancers. The data were produced by immunoSEQ multiplex PCR, yet TCRdb's version contains in-frame clones alone and is incomplete. This table holds approximately 19,000 clones, nearly 80% found once. The sequences come from CD4+ or CD8+ T cells sorted from blood, collected in a trial of the OX40 agonist ivuxolimab. These receptors were collected from an adult with an advanced solid tumor such as melanoma, head and neck, liver or kidney cancer.

The V call is TRBV27, the J call TRBJ2-1; 7 nucleotides match TRBD2. The germline CDR1 and CDR2 sequences are MNHEY and SMNVEV (reference sequence). The CDR3 loop spans 15 amino acids. The V gene end was trimmed by 6 bases and the J gene end by 4 bases; junction bases not matched to a gene: 9. CDR3 residues: CASRASGGGYNEQFF. In nucleotides, the CDR3 is TGTGCCAGCAGAGCCTCGGGGGGAGGTTACAATGAGCAGTTCTTC.

The rearrangement joins TRBV11-3 to TRBJ2-1, with a tentative D call TRBD2 (6 bases). This CDR3 spans 13 amino acids. Germline-derived CDR1 and CDR2 are SGHNT and YENEEA. Trimming took 2 bases from V and 10 from J, leaving 12 bases between them. CDR3 sequence (DNA): TGTGCCAGCAGCTTAAGCGAAACTAGCGAGCAGTTCTTC. Encoded protein: CASSLSETSEQFF.

This chain uses TRBV9 with TRBJ1-1, with D unresolved. Germline V gives CDR1 SGDLS, CDR2 YYNGEE. This CDR3 has 14 amino acids. Trimming took off 4 bases at V and 5 bases at J, with 15 bases between the two ends. The CDR3 reads CASSLVQGTTEAFF. The DNA of the CDR3 is TGTGCCAGCAGCTTAGTTCAAGGTACTACTGAAGCTTTCTTT.

This sequence joins TRBV7-3 and TRBJ2-1; 7 bases fit TRBD1. The V segment lost 5 bases and the J segment 7 bases; nucleotides outside the gene matches: 8. Germline CDR1 and CDR2: SGHTA and FQGTGA. This CDR3 region has 14 residues. CDR3: CASSNLTGNNEQFF. CDR3 nucleotides: TGTGCCAGCAGCAACCTGACAGGGAATAATGAGCAGTTCTTC.

This chain uses TRBV11-3 with TRBJ2-1; 11 bases align to TRBD2. With V trimmed by 4 bases and J by 0 bases, 5 bases remained unmatched. The germline gives CDR1 SGHNT, CDR2 YENEEA. The CDR3 totals 17 residues. CDR3 coding DNA: TGTGCCAGCAGCTCGGGACTAGCGGCGAGCTCCTACAATGAGCAGTTCTTC. This sequence encodes CASSSGLAASSYNEQFF. Together with reference TRBV11-3 and TRBJ2-1, the CDR3 gives the full variable domain: EAGVVQSPRYKIIEKKQPVAFWCNPISGHNTLYWYLQNLGQGPELLIRYENEEAVDDSQLPKDRFSAERLKGVDSTLKIQPAELGDSAVYLCASSSGLAASSYNEQFFGPGTRLTVL.

This sequence joins TRBV7-6 and TRBJ2-1; 9 nucleotides match TRBD2. Germline V CDR1 and CDR2: SGHVS, FNYEAQ. The length of the CDR3 is 13 residues. Trimming took 4 bases from V and 10 from J; bases not matched to a gene: 5. The CDR3 spells CASSSTLAGEQFF. The CDR3 DNA is TGTGCCAGCAGCTCAACGCTAGCGGGAGAGCAGTTCTTC.

The CDR3 spells CASSPASYEQYF. CDR3 nucleotides: TGCGCCAGCAGTCCGGCTTCCTACGAGCAGTACTTC. This chain connects TRBV5-1 to TRBJ2-7; no clear D gene. Per the germline V gene, CDR1 is SGHRS and CDR2 is YFSETQ. The ends were cut back, 5 bases at V and 1 base at J, with 7 bases in the middle. CDR3 size: 12 residues.

The chain uses TRBV7-3 and TRBJ2-2; TRBD2 matches at 11 bases. Germline loops: CDR1 SGHTA, CDR2 FQGTGA. The CDR3 runs to 16 residues. V lost 3 bases, J lost 4 bases, and 4 bases stayed unmatched. CDR3 in DNA: TGTGCCAGCAGCTTCACTAGCGGGAGTGGCACCGGGGAGCTGTTTTTT. Translated, it gives CASSFTSGSGTGELFF.

This sequence joins TRBV15 and TRBJ2-4; 7 nucleotides agree with TRBD2. The germline V gene has CDR1 LNHNV and CDR2 YYDKDF (reference sequence). With 0 bases clipped from V and 3 bases from J, the junction kept 5 bases outside the gene matches. The CDR3 loop spans 16 amino acids. The CDR3 DNA is TGTGCCACCAGCAGAGAGGCGGGAGAGGACAAAAACATTCAGTACTTC. This sequence encodes CATSREAGEDKNIQYF.

The rearrangement uses TRBV6-1 and TRBJ2-7, with 9 bases that match TRBD2. CDR1 MNHNS and CDR2 SASEGT come from the germline V gene. V shed 7 bases and J 4 bases; nucleotides not matched to a gene: 8. The CDR3 sequence is 14 residues long. The CDR3 loop reads CASKTAGGRYEQYF. The CDR3 region has the DNA TGTGCCAGCAAGACGGCGGGAGGGAGGTACGAGCAGTACTTC.

The chain combines TRBV6-1 with TRBJ1-5; the D gene is possibly TRBD1 (5 bases). From germline, CDR1 is MNHNS and CDR2 SASEGT. The CDR3 runs 14 residues. V was cut by 6 bases and J by 2 bases, with 11 bases left in between. The CDR3 protein is CASSPTVGNQPQHF. For the CDR3, the DNA is TGTGCCAGCAGCCCGACAGTTGGCAATCAGCCCCAGCATTTT.

J is TRBJ2-4 and V is TRBV14; D call uncertain. V was trimmed by 0 bases and J by 2 bases, leaving 17 bases between them. The CDR3 is made up of 18 amino acids. Germline assignment: CDR1 SGHDN and CDR2 FVKESK. The chain's CDR3 is CASSQDPLGSFSKNIQYF. The CDR3 nucleotides are TGTGCCAGCAGCCAAGATCCCCTGGGATCGTTCTCCAAAAACATTCAGTACTTC.

The rearrangement joins TRBV28 to TRBJ2-7; 10 nucleotides align to TRBD2. V lost 7 bases, J lost 0 bases, and 12 bases stayed unmatched. Germline V gives CDR1 MDHEN, CDR2 SYDVKM. The CDR3 length is 17 residues. The CDR3 is CASKADRLAGRSYEQYF. The DNA for the CDR3 is TGTGCCAGCAAAGCGGACAGACTAGCGGGTCGCTCCTACGAGCAGTACTTC.

This clone was counted only a few times. The chain's CDR3 is CSVEAAGMHGYTF. CDR3 bases: TGCAGCGTTGAAGCCGCAGGTATGCATGGCTACACCTTC. V is TRBV29-1 and J is TRBJ1-2, with D uncertain. The CDR3 consists of 13 residues. Trimming cost V 1 base and J 6 bases, with 12 bases left between them. Germline assignment: CDR1 SQVTM and CDR2 ANQGSEA.

This clone was observed once. The V call is TRBV30, the J call TRBJ1-6; no clear D. V was cut by 4 bases and J by 4 bases, with 14 bases left in between. The germline V gene has CDR1 GTSNPN and CDR2 SVGIG (reference sequence). The CDR3 loop spans 15 amino acids. The CDR3 DNA follows: TGTGCCTGGAAAGAGGGCCTGGGGTATAATTCACCCCTCCACTTT. Its protein product is CAWKEGLGYNSPLHF.

The V call is TRBV7-2, the J call TRBJ2-7; the match to TRBD1 covers 7 bases. CDR1 and CDR2 from the germline V gene are SGHTA and FQGNSA. V lost 6 bases and J lost 3; bases outside the gene matches: 8. CDR3 length equals 14 residues. CDR3: CASSHRDRNYEQYF. The CDR3 bases are TGTGCCAGCAGTCACCGGGACAGAAACTACGAGCAGTACTTC.

This chain joins TRBV5-6 and TRBJ2-3; 7 nucleotides line up with TRBD1. Trimming removed 4 bases from V and 1 base from J; junction bases left unmatched: 15. The germline V gene has CDR1 SGHDT and CDR2 YYEEEE. The CDR3 loop spans 18 amino acids. This CDR3 is CASSRYSMTGWGTDTQYF. In nucleotides, the CDR3 is TGTGCCAGCAGCCGATATTCCATGACAGGGTGGGGCACAGATACGCAGTATTTT.

The chain is built from TRBV5-6 and TRBJ2-7; D tentatively reads TRBD1 or TRBD2 (5 bases each). Between the trimmed V and J ends, which lost 3 bases and 2 bases, there was a span of 9 bases. Per germline, CDR1 SGHDT and CDR2 YYEEEE. CDR3 length: 13 residues. This CDR3 is CASSWDRTYEQYF. Written as DNA, the CDR3 is TGTGCCAGCAGCTGGGACCGCACCTACGAGCAGTACTTC.

A single count supports this clone. This sequence joins TRBV7-2 and TRBJ1-3; weak D call: TRBD1 (6 bases). The CDR3 has 13 amino acids. Germline CDR1 is SGHTA and CDR2 is FQGNSA. The V and J ends lost 6 bases and 2 bases respectively, with 8 bases between them. CDR3 DNA: TGTGCCAGCAGGTACAGGGCTGGAAACACCATATATTTT. Protein: CASRYRAGNTIYF.

The rearrangement joins TRBV5-1 to TRBJ1-5, with D possibly TRBD1 on 6 matching bases. The CDR3 spans 14 residues. V lost 2 bases, J lost 8 bases, and 14 bases lay in between. CDR1 and CDR2 (germline): SGHRS, YFSETQ. The DNA of the CDR3 is TGCGCCAGCAGCTTTGGGGGGGGCAGGGAGCCCCAGCATTTT. It codes for CASSFGGGREPQHF.

This chain uses TRBV6-5 with TRBJ2-5; D remains unclear. Germline V lookup: CDR1 MNHEY, CDR2 SVGAGI. Trimming shortened V by 5 bases and J by 2 bases, and 12 bases separated the two germline ends. The CDR3 totals 14 residues. The CDR3 here is CASSRRGAQETQYF. The CDR3 nucleotides are TGTGCCAGCAGTCGCCGTGGAGCTCAAGAGACCCAGTACTTC.

The rearrangement uses TRBV7-2 and TRBJ1-5, with 7 bases that match TRBD1. Germline assignment: CDR1 SGHTA and CDR2 FQGNSA. The junction had 4 bases not matched to a gene; V was cut back by 5 bases and J by 0 bases. The CDR3 runs 15 residues. CDR3 residues: CASSTRTGSNQPQHF. CDR3 in DNA: TGTGCCAGCAGCACCCGGACAGGTAGCAATCAGCCCCAGCATTTT. Filled out from reference TRBV7-2 and TRBJ1-5, the complete variable domain reads GAGVSQSPSNKVTEKGKDVELRCDPISGHTALYWYRQSLGQGLEFLIYFQGNSAPDKSGLPSDRFSAERTGGSVSTLTIQRTQQEDSAVYLCASSTRTGSNQPQHFGDGTRLSIL.